This entry is about one T cell receptor (beta chain). The antigen it binds to is not known. It has no much larger one-base neighbor in the sample; base qualities were not kept. This sample was taken from a study of lymphopenia after photon versus proton radiotherapy (dated 2019 in TCRdb). Notes on the research overall: Photon and proton radiation therapy were compared by the study for their immunological effects in patients with gastrointestinal tumors who developed high-grade lymphopenia. The study aimed to characterize how the two radiation modalities differ in their impact on the immune system. The roughly 18 patients in the cohort had gastrointestinal tumors, were treated with either photon or proton therapy, and subsequently developed lymphopenia.

General findings and caveats noted by the study authors: Once the lymphocyte count had reached its nadir, the repertoires of photon-treated patients showed oligoclonal expansion, particularly of CD8+ Temra cells, and this expansion drove the decline in diversity. Across the cohort, among patients who died, a greater drop in TCR diversity after the nadir was inversely correlated with overall survival time. During treatment, patients who received photon therapy lost naive T cells and TCR diversity and gained effector/memory populations, whereas patients who received proton therapy remained relatively stable. The survival association was assessed only in patients who died, and the authors presented better survival with proton therapy as a possibility rather than a demonstrated result.

The junction carries 8 bases between V and J, which are trimmed by 3 bases and 0 bases respectively. The CDR1 and CDR2 encoded by the germline V gene are KGHSH and LQKENI. The CDR3 runs 15 amino acids, cysteine and phenylalanine included. The retained sequence is limited to the CDR3, 45 bases, with the frame set at the first base. Libraries were constructed by the immunoSEQ multiplex PCR assay. Deep sequencing of rearranged TCR beta loci, alongside multiparametric flow cytometry, was used to profile T cell repertoires. TCRdb took over this immuneACCESS table, retaining in-frame rearrangements with V and J assigned. Such tables are incomplete; in checked studies, under half of the missing clones stem from an unresolved V gene, and the remainder is unexplained. The table for this sample lists roughly 150,000 clones; roughly nine tenths of them were counted only once. The top ten constitute roughly 4.7% of the sample.

Recombination connected TRBV18 to TRBJ2-2; TRBD1 is a weak D gene call, 5 bases matching. Sequenced here: peripheral blood, sampled from a patient treated with photon-based radiotherapy. This sequence was found in a man between 45 and 60 years old with gastric cancer. The nucleotide sequence reads as follows: TGTGCCAGCTCACCGGTCAGGGCGAACACCGGGGAGCTGTTTTTT. Its protein is CASSPVRANTGELFF. The entire variable domain, with the stretches around the CDR3 drawn from the reference TRBV18 and TRBJ2-2 proteins, is NAGVMQNPRHLVRRRGQEARLRCSPMKGHSHVYWYRQLPEEGLKFMVYLQKENIIDESGMPKERFSAEFPKEGPSILRIQQVVRGDSAAYFCASSPVRANTGELFFGEGSRLTVL.